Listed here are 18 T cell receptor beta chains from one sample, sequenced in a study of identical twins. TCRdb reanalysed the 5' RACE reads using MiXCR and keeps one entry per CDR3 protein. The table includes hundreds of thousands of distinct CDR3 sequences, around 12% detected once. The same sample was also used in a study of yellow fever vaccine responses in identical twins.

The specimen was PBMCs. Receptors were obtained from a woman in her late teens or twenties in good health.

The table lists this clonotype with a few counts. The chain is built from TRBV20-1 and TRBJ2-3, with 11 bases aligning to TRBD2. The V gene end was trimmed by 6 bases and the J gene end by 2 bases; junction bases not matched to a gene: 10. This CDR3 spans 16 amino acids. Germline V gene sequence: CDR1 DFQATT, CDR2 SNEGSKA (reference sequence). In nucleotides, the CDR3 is TGCAGTGCAGGAACCTTACTAGCGGGGGCCACAGATACGCAGTATTTT. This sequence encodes CSAGTLLAGATDTQYF.

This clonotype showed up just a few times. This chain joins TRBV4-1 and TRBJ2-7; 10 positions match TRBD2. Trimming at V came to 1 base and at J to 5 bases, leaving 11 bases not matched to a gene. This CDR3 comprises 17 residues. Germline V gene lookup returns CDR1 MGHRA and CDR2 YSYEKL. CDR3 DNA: TGCGCCAGCAGCCAAGTTTATTCGGGGCTAGCGGGGGACGAGCAGTACGTC. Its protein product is CASSQVYSGLAGDEQYV.

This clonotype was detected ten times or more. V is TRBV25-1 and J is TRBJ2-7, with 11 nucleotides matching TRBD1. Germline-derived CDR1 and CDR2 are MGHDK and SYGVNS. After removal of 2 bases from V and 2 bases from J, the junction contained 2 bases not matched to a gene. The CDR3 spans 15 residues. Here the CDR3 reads CASSEPGQGAYEQYF. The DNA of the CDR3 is TGTGCCAGCAGTGAACCGGGACAGGGGGCCTACGAGCAGTACTTC.

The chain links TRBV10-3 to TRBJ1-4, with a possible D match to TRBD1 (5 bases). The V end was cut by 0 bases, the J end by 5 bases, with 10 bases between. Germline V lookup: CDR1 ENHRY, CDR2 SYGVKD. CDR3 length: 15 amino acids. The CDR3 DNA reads TGTGCCATCAGTGAGTCGGGACTTTCCAATGAAAAACTGTTTTTT. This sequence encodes CAISESGLSNEKLFF.

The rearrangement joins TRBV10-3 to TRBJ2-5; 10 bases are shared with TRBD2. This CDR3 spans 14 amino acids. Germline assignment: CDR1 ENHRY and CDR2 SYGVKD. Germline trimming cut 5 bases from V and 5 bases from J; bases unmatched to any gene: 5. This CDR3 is CAISPSGSGETQYF. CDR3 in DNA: TGTGCCATCAGTCCTAGCGGGAGTGGGGAGACCCAGTACTTC.

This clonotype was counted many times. CDR3 protein: CASSQDRVSTEAFF. Written as DNA, the CDR3 is TGTGCCAGCAGTCAAGACAGGGTGAGCACTGAAGCTTTCTTT. This chain connects TRBV12-3 or TRBV12-4 to TRBJ1-1; 7 bases align to TRBD1. This CDR3 has 14 amino acids. V gave up 5 bases and J gave up 4 bases; unmatched junction bases: 7.

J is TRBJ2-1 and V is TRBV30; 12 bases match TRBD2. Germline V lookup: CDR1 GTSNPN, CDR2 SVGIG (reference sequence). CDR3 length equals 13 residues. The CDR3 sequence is CRASGGAYNEQFF. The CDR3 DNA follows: TGTCGGGCTAGCGGGGGGGCATACAATGAGCAGTTCTTC.

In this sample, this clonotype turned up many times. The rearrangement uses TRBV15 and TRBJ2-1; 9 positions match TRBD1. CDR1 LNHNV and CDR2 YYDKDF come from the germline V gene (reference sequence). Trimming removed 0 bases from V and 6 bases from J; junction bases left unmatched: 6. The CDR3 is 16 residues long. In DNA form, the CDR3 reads TGTGCCACCAGCAGAGAACTAAGGGACAGGGCCAATGAGCAGTTCTTC. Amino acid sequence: CATSRELRDRANEQFF.

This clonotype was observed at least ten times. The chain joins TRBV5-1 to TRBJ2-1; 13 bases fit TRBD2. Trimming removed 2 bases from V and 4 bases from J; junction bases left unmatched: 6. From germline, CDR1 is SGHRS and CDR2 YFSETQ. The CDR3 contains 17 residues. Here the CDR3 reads CASSFAGTSGVYNEQFF. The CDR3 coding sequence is TGCGCCAGCAGCTTTGCTGGGACTAGCGGGGTGTACAATGAGCAGTTCTTC.

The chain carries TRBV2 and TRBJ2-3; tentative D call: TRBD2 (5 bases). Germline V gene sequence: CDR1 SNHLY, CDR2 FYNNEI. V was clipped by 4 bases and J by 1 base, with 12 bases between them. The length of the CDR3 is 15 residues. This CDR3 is CASSGTYGGTDTQYF. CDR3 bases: TGTGCCAGCAGTGGTACATACGGGGGCACAGATACGCAGTATTTT.

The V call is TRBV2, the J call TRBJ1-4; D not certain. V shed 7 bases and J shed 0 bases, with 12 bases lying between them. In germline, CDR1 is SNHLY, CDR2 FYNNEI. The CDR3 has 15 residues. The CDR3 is CASKMGRATNEKLFF. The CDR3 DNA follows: TGTGCCAGCAAGATGGGGAGAGCAACTAATGAAAAACTGTTTTTT.

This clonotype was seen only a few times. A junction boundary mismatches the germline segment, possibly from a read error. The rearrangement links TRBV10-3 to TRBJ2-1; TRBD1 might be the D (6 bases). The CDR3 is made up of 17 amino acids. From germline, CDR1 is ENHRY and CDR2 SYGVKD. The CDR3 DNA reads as TGTGCCATCAGTGAGGACGTGGGATACAGGGCAATCAATGATCAGTTCTTC. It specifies CAISEDVGYRAINDQFF.

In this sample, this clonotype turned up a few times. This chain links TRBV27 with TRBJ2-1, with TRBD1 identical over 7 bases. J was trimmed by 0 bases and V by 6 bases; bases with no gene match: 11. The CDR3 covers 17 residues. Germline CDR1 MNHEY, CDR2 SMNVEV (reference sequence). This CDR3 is CASSTHGTAGSYNEQFF. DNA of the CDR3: TGTGCCAGCAGCACCCACGGGACAGCCGGCTCCTACAATGAGCAGTTCTTC.

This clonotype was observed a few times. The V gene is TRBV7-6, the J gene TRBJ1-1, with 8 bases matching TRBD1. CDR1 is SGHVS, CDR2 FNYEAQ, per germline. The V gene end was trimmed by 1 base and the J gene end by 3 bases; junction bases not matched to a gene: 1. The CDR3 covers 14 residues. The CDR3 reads CASSLGDRYTEAFF. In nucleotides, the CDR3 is TGTGCCAGCAGCTTAGGGGACAGGTACACTGAAGCTTTCTTT. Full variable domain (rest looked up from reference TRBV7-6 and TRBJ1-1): GAGVSQSPRYKVTKRGQDVALRCDPISGHVSLYWYRQALGQGPEFLTYFNYEAQQDKSGLPNDRFSAERPEGSISTLTIQRTEQRDSAMYRCASSLGDRYTEAFFGQGTRLTVV.

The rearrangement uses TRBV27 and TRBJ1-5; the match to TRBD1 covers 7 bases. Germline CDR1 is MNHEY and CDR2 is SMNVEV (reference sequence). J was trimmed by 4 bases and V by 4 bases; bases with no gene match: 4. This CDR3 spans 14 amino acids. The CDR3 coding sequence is TGTGCCAGCAGTTCCACAGGGGAAAATCAGCCCCAGCATTTT. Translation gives CASSSTGENQPQHF.

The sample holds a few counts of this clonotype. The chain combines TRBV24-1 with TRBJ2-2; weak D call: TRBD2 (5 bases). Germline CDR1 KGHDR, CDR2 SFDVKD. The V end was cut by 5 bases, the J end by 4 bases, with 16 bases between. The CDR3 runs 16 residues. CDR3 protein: CATSGEGQAGTGELFF. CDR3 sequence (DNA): TGTGCCACCAGTGGTGAAGGTCAGGCGGGCACCGGGGAGCTGTTTTTT.

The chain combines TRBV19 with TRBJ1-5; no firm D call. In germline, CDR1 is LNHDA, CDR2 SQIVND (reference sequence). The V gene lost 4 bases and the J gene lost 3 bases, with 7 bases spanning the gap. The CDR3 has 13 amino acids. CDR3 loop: CASSNILNQPQHF. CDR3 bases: TGTGCCAGTAGTAACATCCTCAATCAGCCCCAGCATTTT.

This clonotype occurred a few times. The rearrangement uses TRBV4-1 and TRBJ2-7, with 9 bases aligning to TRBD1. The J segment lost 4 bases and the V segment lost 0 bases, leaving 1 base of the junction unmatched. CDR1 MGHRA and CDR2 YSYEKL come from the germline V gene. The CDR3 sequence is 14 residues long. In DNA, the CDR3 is TGCGCCAGCAGCCAAGAACAGGGGGCTTACGAGCAGTACTTC. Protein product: CASSQEQGAYEQYF.